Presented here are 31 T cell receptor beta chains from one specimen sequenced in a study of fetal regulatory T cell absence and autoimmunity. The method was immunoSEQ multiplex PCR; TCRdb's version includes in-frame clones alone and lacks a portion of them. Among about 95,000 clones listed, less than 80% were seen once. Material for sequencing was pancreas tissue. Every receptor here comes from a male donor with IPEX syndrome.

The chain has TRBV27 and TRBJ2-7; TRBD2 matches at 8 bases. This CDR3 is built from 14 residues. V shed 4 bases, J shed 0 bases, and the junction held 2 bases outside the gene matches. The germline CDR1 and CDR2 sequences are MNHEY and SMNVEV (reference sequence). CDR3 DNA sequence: TGTGCCAGCAGTTATAGCGGGGTCTCCTACGAGCAGTACTTC. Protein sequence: CASSYSGVSYEQYF.

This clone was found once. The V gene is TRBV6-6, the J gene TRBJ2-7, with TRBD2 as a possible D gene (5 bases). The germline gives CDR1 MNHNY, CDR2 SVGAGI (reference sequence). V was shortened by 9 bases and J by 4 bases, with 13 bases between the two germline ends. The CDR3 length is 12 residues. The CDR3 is CASSASGYEQYF. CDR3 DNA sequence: TGTGCCAGTAGCGCCTCGGGGTACGAGCAGTACTTC.

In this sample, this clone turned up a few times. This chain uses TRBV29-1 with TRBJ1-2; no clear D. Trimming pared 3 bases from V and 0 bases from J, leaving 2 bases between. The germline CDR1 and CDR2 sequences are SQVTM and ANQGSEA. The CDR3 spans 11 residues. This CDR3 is CSVDTNYGYTF. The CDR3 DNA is TGCAGCGTTGACACTAACTATGGCTACACCTTC.

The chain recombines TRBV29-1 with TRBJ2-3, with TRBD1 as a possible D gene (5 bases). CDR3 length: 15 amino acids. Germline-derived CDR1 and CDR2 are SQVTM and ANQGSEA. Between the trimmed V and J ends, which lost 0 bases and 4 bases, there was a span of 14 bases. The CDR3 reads CSVEDGQGGADTQYF. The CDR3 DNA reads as TGCAGCGTTGAAGACGGGCAGGGTGGGGCAGATACGCAGTATTTT.

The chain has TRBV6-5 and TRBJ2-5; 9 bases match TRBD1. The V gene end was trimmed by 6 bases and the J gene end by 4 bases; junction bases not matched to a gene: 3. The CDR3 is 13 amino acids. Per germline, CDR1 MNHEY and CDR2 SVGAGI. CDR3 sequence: CASRPDRGETQYF. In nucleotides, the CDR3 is TGTGCCAGCAGGCCGGACAGGGGAGAGACCCAGTACTTC.

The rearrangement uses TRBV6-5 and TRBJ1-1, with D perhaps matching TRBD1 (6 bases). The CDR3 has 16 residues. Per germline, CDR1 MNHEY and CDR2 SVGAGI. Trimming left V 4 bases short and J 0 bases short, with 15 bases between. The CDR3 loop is CASSFLRGPLNTEAFF. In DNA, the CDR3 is TGTGCCAGCAGTTTCTTACGGGGGCCCTTGAACACTGAAGCTTTCTTT.

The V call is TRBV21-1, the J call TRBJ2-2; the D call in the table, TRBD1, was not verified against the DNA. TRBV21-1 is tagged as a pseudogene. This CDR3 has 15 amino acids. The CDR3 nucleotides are TGTGCCAGTACGGTTGTGGGACAGGGAGGCGGGGAGCTGTTTTTT. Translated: CASTVVGQGGGELFF.

Here the CDR3 reads CASSWSRTSGMVTSDTQYF. CDR3 DNA sequence: TGCGCCAGCAGCTGGTCACGGACTAGCGGGATGGTAACGTCAGATACGCAGTATTTT. This chain joins TRBV5-1 and TRBJ2-3, with TRBD2 identical over 12 bases. V lost 3 bases to trimming and J lost 4 bases; unmatched junction nucleotides: 15. CDR3 size: 19 residues. In germline, CDR1 is SGHRS, CDR2 YFSETQ.

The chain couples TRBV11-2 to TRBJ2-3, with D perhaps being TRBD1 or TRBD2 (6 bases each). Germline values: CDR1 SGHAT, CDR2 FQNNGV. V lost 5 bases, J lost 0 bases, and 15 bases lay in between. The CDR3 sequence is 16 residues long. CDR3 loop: CASSLGGGPSTDTQYF. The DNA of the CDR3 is TGTGCCAGCAGCCTAGGAGGGGGACCAAGCACAGATACGCAGTATTTT.

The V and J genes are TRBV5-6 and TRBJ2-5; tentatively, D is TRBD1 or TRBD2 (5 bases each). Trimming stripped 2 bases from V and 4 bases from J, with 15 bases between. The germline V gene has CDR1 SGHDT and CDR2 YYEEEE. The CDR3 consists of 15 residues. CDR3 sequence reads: CASSLAVGTGETQYF. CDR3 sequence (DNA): TGTGCCAGCAGCTTAGCCGTAGGGACCGGAGAGACCCAGTACTTC.

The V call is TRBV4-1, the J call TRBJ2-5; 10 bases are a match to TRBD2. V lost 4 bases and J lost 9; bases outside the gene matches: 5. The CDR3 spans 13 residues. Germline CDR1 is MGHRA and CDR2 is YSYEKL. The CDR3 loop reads CASSRLAGVAQYF. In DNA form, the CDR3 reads TGCGCCAGCAGCCGCCTAGCGGGAGTGGCCCAGTACTTC.

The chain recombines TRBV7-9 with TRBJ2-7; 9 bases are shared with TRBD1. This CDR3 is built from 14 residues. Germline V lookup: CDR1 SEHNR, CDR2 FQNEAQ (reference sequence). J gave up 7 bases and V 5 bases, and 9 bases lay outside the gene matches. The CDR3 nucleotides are TGTGCCAGCAGCCCCCGGACAGGGGCGAGGGAGCAGTACTTC. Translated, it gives CASSPRTGAREQYF.

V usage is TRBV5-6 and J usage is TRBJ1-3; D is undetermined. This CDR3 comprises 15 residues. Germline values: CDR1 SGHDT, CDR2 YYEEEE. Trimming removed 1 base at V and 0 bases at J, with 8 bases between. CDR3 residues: CASSLPDDSGNTIYF. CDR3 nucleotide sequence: TGTGCCAGCAGCTTGCCTGACGACTCTGGAAACACCATATATTTT.

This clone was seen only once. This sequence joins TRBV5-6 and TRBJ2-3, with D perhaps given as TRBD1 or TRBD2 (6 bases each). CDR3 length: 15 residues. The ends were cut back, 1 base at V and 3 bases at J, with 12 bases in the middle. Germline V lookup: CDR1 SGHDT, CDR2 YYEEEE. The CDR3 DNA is TGTGCCAGCAGCTTGTGGGGGGCAGGGACAGATACGCAGTATTTT. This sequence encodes CASSLWGAGTDTQYF.

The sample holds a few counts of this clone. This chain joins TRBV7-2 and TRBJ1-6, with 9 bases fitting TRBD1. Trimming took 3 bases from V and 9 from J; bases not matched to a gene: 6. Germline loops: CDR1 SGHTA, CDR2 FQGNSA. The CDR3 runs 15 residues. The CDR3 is CASSFPGQGSSPLHF. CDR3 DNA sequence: TGTGCCAGCAGCTTCCCGGGACAGGGCTCTTCACCCCTCCACTTT.

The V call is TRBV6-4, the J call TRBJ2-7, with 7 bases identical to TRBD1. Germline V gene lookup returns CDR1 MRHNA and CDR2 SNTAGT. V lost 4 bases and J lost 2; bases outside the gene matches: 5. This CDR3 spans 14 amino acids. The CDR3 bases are TGTGCCAGCAGTGCACAGACAGGGCCCTACGAGCAGTACTTC. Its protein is CASSAQTGPYEQYF.

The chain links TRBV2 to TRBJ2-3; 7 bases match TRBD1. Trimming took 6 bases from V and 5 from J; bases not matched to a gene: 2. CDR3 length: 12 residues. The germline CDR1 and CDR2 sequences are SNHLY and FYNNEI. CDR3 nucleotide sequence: TGTGCCAGCAGACAGGGGAGAGATACGCAGTATTTT. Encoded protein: CASRQGRDTQYF.

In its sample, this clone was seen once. CDR3 protein: CASSLPWSNEKLFF. The CDR3 DNA reads as TGTGCCAGCAGTTTGCCCTGGAGTAATGAAAAACTGTTTTTT. V and J are TRBV28 and TRBJ1-4; no reliable D call. The germline CDR1 and CDR2 sequences are MDHEN and SYDVKM. V was clipped by 3 bases and J by 4 bases, with 9 bases between them. This CDR3 is built from 14 residues.

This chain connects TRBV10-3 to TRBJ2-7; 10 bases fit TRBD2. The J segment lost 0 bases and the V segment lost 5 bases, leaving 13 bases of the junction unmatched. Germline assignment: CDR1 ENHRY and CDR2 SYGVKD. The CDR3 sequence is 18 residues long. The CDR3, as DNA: TGTGCCATCAGTAGGCTAGCGGGGGATACCCCCACCTCCTACGAGCAGTACTTC. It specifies CAISRLAGDTPTSYEQYF.

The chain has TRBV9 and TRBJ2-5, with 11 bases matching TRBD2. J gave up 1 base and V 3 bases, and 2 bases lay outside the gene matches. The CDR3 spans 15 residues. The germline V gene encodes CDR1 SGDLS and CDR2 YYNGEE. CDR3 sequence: CASSASGGIQETQYF. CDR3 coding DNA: TGTGCCAGCAGCGCTAGCGGGGGGATCCAAGAGACCCAGTACTTC.

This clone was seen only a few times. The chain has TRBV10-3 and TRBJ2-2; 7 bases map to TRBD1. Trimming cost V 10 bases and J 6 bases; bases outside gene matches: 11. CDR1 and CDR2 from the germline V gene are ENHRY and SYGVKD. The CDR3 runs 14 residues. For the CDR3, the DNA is TGTGCCACCCACGGGACAGCTAGCCCCGGGGAGCTGTTTTTT. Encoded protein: CATHGTASPGELFF.

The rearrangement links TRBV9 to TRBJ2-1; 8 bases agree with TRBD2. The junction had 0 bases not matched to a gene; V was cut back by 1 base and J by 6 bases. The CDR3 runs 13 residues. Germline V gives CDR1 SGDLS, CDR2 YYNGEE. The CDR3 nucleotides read TGTGCCAGCAGCGTACTAGCGGGCAATGAGCAGTTCTTC. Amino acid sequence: CASSVLAGNEQFF.

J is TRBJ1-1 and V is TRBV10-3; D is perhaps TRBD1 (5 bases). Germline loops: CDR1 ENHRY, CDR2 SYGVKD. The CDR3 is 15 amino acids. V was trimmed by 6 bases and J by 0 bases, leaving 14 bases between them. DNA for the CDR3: TGTGCCATCAGAGACAGCTTAATCATGAACACTGAAGCTTTCTTT. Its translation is CAIRDSLIMNTEAFF.

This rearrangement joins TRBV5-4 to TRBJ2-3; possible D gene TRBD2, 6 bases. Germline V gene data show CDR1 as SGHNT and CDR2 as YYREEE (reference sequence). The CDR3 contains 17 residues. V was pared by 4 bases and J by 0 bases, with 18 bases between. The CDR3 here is CASSQDWLASSTDTQYF. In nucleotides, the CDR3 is TGTGCCAGCAGCCAAGATTGGCTAGCGTCTAGCACAGATACGCAGTATTTT.

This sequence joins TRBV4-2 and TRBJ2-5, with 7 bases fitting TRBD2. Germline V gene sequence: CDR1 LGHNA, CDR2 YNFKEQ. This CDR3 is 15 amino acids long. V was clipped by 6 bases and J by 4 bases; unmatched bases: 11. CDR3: CASRRTRGLSETQYF. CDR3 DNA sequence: TGTGCCAGCAGGCGGACTAGGGGTTTGTCAGAGACCCAGTACTTC.

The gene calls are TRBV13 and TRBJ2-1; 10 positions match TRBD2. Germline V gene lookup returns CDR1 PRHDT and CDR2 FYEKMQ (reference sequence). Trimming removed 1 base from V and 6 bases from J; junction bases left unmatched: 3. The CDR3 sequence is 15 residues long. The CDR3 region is CASSLELAGGNEQFF. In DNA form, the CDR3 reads TGTGCCAGCAGCTTAGAATTAGCGGGAGGCAATGAGCAGTTCTTC. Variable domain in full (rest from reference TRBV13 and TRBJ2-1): AAGVIQSPRHLIKEKRETATLKCYPIPRHDTVYWYQQGPGQDPQFLISFYEKMQSDKGSIPDRFSAQQFSDYHSELNMSSLELGDSALYFCASSLELAGGNEQFFGPGTRLTVL.

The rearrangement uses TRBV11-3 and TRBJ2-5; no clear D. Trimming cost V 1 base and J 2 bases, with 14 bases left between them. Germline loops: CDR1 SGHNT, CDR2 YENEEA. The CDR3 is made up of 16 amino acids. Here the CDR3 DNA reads TGTGCCAGCAGCTTAGGTGGGGTCGACGTACAAGAGACCCAGTACTTC. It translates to CASSLGGVDVQETQYF.

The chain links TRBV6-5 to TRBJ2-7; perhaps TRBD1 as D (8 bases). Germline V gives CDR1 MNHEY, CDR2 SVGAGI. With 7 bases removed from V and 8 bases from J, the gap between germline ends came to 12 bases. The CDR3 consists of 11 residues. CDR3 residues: CASNRGGKQYF. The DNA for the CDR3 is TGTGCCAGCAACAGGGGGGGAAAGCAGTACTTC.

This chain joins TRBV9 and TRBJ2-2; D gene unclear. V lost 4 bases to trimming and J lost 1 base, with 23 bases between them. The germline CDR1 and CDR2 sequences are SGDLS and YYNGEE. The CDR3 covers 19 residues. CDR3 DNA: TGTGCCAGCAGCCTAAGGGCCTATAGCCCCTTTGGGAACACCGGGGAGCTGTTTTTT. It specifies CASSLRAYSPFGNTGELFF.

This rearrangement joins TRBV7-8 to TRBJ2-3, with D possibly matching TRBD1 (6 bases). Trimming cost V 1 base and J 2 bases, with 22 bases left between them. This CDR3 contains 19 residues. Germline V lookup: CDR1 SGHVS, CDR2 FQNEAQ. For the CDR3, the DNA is TGTGCCAGCAGCTTAGGGGTATACTACACAGGGTATGTCACAGATACGCAGTATTTT. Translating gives CASSLGVYYTGYVTDTQYF.

The CDR3 is CASRDRGRSSNTEAFF. DNA of the CDR3: TGTGCCAGTAGGGACAGGGGGCGGTCTTCGAACACTGAAGCTTTCTTT. The rearrangement joins TRBV19 to TRBJ1-1, with TRBD1 matching over 11 bases. CDR3 size: 16 residues. V shed 6 bases and J 1 base; nucleotides not matched to a gene: 7. Germline V gives CDR1 LNHDA, CDR2 SQIVND (reference sequence).